The 9 T cell receptor beta chains listed next were all sequenced from one sample in a study of blood T cell repertoires in COVID-19. The repertoire was sequenced with immunoSEQ multiplex PCR; TCRdb's copy has only in-frame clones and lacks some. The data show about 180,000 clones, about 84% seen once. The sequencing input was peripheral blood. The source of these receptors is a person between 65 and 79 years old with COVID-19, enrolled during active disease.

The chain is built from TRBV5-4 and TRBJ1-2, with 8 nucleotides matching TRBD1. The germline CDR1 and CDR2 sequences are SGHNT and YYREEE (reference sequence). The CDR3 is made up of 14 amino acids. V lost 0 bases, J lost 2 bases, and 0 bases stayed unmatched. Here the CDR3 DNA reads TGTGCCAGCAGCTTGGGGACAGGGAACTATGGCTACACCTTC. Protein sequence: CASSLGTGNYGYTF.

V is TRBV3-1 (or the pseudogene TRBV3-2) and J is TRBJ2-7, with a weak D call TRBD2 (7 bases). V dropped 0 bases and J dropped 8 bases, with 17 bases sitting between them. The CDR3 contains 15 residues. The germline V gene encodes CDR1 LGHDT and CDR2 YNNKEL (reference sequence). CDR3 sequence: CASSQDAGDTAKQYF. DNA for the CDR3: TGTGCCAGCAGCCAAGATGCGGGGGACACGGCTAAGCAGTACTTC.

This rearrangement joins TRBV5-1 to TRBJ2-3; D is possibly TRBD2 (5 bases). The germline CDR1 and CDR2 sequences are SGHRS and YFSETQ. CDR3 length equals 14 residues. The CDR3 coding sequence is TGCGGTGTCAAACTAGGTACTAGCACAGATACGCAGTATTTT. This translates into CGVKLGTSTDTQYF.

The V and J genes are TRBV11-3 and TRBJ2-2; 11 nucleotides match TRBD2. V lost 2 bases to trimming and J lost 3 bases; unmatched junction nucleotides: 2. CDR1 is SGHNT and CDR2 is YENEEA in the germline V gene. The CDR3 has 16 amino acids. The CDR3 DNA reads TGTGCCAGCAGCTTACTAGCGGGGGGCTACACCGGGGAGCTGTTTTTT. Its translation: CASSLLAGGYTGELFF.

The chain couples TRBV19 to TRBJ1-1, with 9 nucleotides matching TRBD1. Germline loops: CDR1 LNHDA, CDR2 SQIVND (reference sequence). V lost 4 bases to trimming and J lost 1 base; unmatched junction nucleotides: 7. The CDR3 has 16 residues. In DNA form, the CDR3 reads TGTGCCAGTAGTAAAAACACGGGACAGGGGAACACTGAAGCTTTCTTT. Translated, it gives CASSKNTGQGNTEAFF. The full variable domain, with the rest looked up from reference TRBV19 and TRBJ1-1, is DGGITQSPKYLFRKEGQNVTLSCEQNLNHDAMYWYRQDPGQGLRLIYYSQIVNDFQKGDIAEGYSVSREKKESFPLTVTSAQKNPTAFYLCASSKNTGQGNTEAFFGQGTRLTVV.

This chain uses TRBV19 with TRBJ1-6, with 9 bases fitting TRBD1. Trimming at V came to 6 bases and at J to 9 bases, leaving 6 bases not matched to a gene. The CDR3 runs to 14 residues. In germline, CDR1 is LNHDA, CDR2 SQIVND (reference sequence). CDR3 loop: CASSWDRDTSPLHF. The CDR3 region has the DNA TGTGCCAGTAGCTGGGACAGGGATACTTCACCCCTCCACTTT.

The chain carries TRBV3-1 (or the pseudogene TRBV3-2) and TRBJ1-2, with 7 nucleotides matching TRBD1. Trimming removed 2 bases from V and 1 base from J; junction bases left unmatched: 4. The CDR3 has 15 amino acids. Germline assignment: CDR1 LGHDT and CDR2 YNNKEL (reference sequence). DNA of the CDR3: TGTGCCAGCAGCCAAAAGACAGGGTTTAACTATGGCTACACCTTC. It specifies CASSQKTGFNYGYTF.

This chain uses TRBV19 with TRBJ2-1, with 10 bases that match TRBD2. CDR1 and CDR2 (germline): LNHDA, SQIVND (reference sequence). The junction had 9 bases not matched to a gene; V was cut back by 6 bases and J by 4 bases. The CDR3 is 16 amino acids. The CDR3 DNA sequence: TGTGCCAGTAGGGAGACTAGCGGGTCAACTTACAATGAGCAGTTCTTC. This sequence encodes CASRETSGSTYNEQFF.

This chain uses TRBV7-9 with TRBJ2-3, with D unclear. Trimming took off 8 bases at V and 0 bases at J, with 18 bases between the two ends. The germline gives CDR1 SEHNR, CDR2 FQNEAQ (reference sequence). The CDR3 length is 16 residues. CDR3 region: CASGMSVAESTDTQYF. The CDR3 DNA is TGTGCCAGCGGAATGTCAGTTGCGGAGAGCACAGATACGCAGTATTTT.